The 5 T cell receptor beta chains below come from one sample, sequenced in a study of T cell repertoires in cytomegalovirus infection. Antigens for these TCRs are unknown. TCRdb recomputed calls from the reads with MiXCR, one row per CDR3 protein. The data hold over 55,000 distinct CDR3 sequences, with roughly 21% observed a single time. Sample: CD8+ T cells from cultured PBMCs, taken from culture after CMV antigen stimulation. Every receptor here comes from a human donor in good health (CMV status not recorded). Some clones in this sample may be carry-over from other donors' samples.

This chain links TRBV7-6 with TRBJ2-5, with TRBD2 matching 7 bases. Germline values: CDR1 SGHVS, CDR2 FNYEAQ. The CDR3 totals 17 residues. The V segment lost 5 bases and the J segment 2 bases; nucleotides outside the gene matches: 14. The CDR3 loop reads CASSPWTGGGIQETQYF. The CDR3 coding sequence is TGTGCCAGCAGCCCGTGGACTGGCGGGGGAATTCAAGAGACCCAGTACTTC. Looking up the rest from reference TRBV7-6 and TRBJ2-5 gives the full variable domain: GAGVSQSPRYKVTKRGQDVALRCDPISGHVSLYWYRQALGQGPEFLTYFNYEAQQDKSGLPNDRFSAERPEGSISTLTIQRTEQRDSAMYRCASSPWTGGGIQETQYFGPGTRLLVL.

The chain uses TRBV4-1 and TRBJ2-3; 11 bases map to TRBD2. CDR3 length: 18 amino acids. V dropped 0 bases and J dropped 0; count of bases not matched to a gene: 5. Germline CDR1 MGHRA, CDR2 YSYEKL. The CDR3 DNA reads TGCGCCAGCAGCCAAGATCGGCTAGCGGGGGGTAGCACAGATACGCAGTATTTT. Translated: CASSQDRLAGGSTDTQYF.

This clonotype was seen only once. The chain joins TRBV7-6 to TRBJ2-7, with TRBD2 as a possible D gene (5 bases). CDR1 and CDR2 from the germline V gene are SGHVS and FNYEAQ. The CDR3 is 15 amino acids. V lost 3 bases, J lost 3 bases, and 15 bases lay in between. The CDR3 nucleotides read TGTGCCAGCAGCTTCTTGAGGGAATTAGGCTACGAGCAGTACTTC. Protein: CASSFLRELGYEQYF.

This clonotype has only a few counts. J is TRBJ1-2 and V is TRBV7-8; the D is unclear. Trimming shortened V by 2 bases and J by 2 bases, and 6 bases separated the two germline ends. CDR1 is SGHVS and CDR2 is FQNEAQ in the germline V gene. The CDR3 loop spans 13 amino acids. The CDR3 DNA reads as TGTGCCAGCAGCTTATACGGCAACTATGGCTACACCTTC. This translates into CASSLYGNYGYTF.

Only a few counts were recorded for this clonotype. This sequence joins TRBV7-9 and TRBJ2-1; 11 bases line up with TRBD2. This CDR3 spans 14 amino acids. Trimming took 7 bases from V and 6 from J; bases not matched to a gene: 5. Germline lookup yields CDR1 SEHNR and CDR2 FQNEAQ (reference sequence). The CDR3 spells CASTLGTSGNEQFF. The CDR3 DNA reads TGTGCCAGCACTTTAGGGACTAGCGGCAATGAGCAGTTCTTC. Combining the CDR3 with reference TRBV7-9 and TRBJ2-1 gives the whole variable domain DTGVSQNPRHKITKRGQNVTFRCDPISEHNRLYWYRQTLGQGPEFLTYFQNEAQLEKSRLLSDRFSAERPKGSFSTLEIQRTEQGDSAMYLCASTLGTSGNEQFFGPGTRLTVL.